Detailed here is one T cell receptor (beta chain). This sample stems from a study of T cell repertoires in cytomegalovirus infection. The CDR3 runs to 11 residues. Trimming stripped 10 bases from V and 5 bases from J, with 9 bases between. CDR1 and CDR2 (germline): SNHLY, FYNNEI. TCRdb re-derived calls from the reads in MiXCR, one entry per CDR3 protein. This table holds under 600,000 distinct CDR3 sequences, 15% to 20% found once. The chain recombines TRBV2 with TRBJ2-1, with D possibly being TRBD1 or TRBD2 (6 bases each). This receptor was taken from a human donor in good health (CMV status not recorded). Some clones in this sample may be carry-over from other donors' samples. Sequencing used CD8+ T cells from PBMCs. The CDR3 is CAMGGDNEQFF. The CDR3 nucleotides are TGTGCCATGGGGGGCGACAATGAGCAGTTCTTC.